One T cell receptor beta chain is described in this entry. The antigen remains unidentified. This sample stems from a study of T cell responses to AZD1222 COVID-19 vaccine. Only in-frame clones appear in the TCRdb table, and some are missing; sequencing was by immunoSEQ multiplex PCR. Here the sample spans about 120,000 clones, approximately 86% being singletons. The V gene end was trimmed by 6 bases and the J gene end by 3 bases; junction bases not matched to a gene: 6. Looked up from germline, CDR1 is MNHEY and CDR2 is SVGAGI. This CDR3 comprises 14 residues. Study-level findings and limits: Of spike-specific TCRs, nearly half reportedly target regions left unmutated in variants.

This TCR was recovered from an adult in good health. The chain is built from TRBV6-5 and TRBJ2-7, with 9 bases lining up with TRBD1. Sequenced here: peripheral blood, sampled on day 0 of AZD1222 vaccination. CDR3 in DNA: TGTGCCAGCAGGCCGGGACAGGGCATCTACGAGCAGTACTTC. Protein product: CASRPGQGIYEQYF.